This T cell receptor beta chain was found in a study of PD-1 blockade in classical Hodgkin lymphoma. The study, taken as a whole, reports: Researchers reported that CD4+ TCR diversity, though not CD8+, rose significantly by C4D1. Factors driving the repertoire differences, possibly disease activity or prior therapy, remain undefined. Patients starting nivolumab less than 1 year after ASCT had lower diversity and were excluded from later analyses.

Remarks on this clone: Its target is unknown.

Using immunoSEQ multiplex PCR, the repertoire was profiled, and TCRdb retains in-frame clones only, with some absent. The table shows about 21,000 clones, with about 85% occurring only once. This CDR3 has 14 amino acids. Per germline, CDR1 LGHNA and CDR2 YSLEER. V lost 4 bases to trimming and J lost 6 bases, with 12 bases between them. Documented time point: cycle 4 day 1 (C4D1), after about 6 weeks of nivolumab. Each and every patient relapsed after autologous stem cell transplantation, and patients got differing brentuximab vedotin exposure. Best overall response was complete response, partial response or progressive disease in these relapsed/refractory classical Hodgkin lymphoma patients.

Source: peripheral blood mononuclear cells (PBMCs), taken before the fourth cycle of nivolumab. This receptor was obtained from a human donor with classical Hodgkin lymphoma. The J gene is TRBJ2-2, the V gene TRBV4-3; D assignment may be TRBD1 or TRBD2 (5 bases each). CDR3 DNA sequence: TGCGCCAGCAGCCCCGGACTGGGGGCCGGGGAGCTGTTTTTT. Protein product: CASSPGLGAGELFF.